This T cell receptor (beta chain) was documented in a study of CD8+ T cells in alopecia areata. RNA extraction was followed by reverse transcription into cDNA, which acted as the sequencing template. TCRdb keeps only in-frame clones here, not all; method: immunoSEQ multiplex PCR. The sample includes under 150,000 clones, about 50% seen only once; the top ten take roughly a tenth. The germline CDR1 and CDR2 sequences are SQVTM and ANQGSEA. Trimming removed 1 base at V and 3 bases at J, with 16 bases between. This CDR3 is built from 16 residues. The gene calls are TRBV29-1 and TRBJ2-1; D uncertain. This TCR came from a human donor with alopecia areata. The sample comprised NKG2D-low CD8+ T cells sorted from blood. The CDR3 nucleotides read TGCAGCGTTGAAGTCGTAAATCTTGGGGTCTACAATGAGCAGTTCTTC. It translates to CSVEVVNLGVYNEQFF.